This T cell receptor (beta chain) was observed in a study of graft-versus-host responses after intestinal transplantation. This table comes from immunoSEQ multiplex PCR, and its TCRdb copy is limited to in-frame clones, with some not included. The repertoire holds about 97,000 clones, with 75% to 95% as singletons. The length of the CDR3 is 17 residues. Looked up from germline, CDR1 is SGHAT and CDR2 is FQNNGV. This TCR derives from a human patient who received an intestinal transplant, so some T cells may come from the graft donor. Sample: PBMCs, taken 453 days after intestinal transplant. This rearrangement joins TRBV11-2 to TRBJ2-5, with no clear D. The J call is in doubt because the DNA end fits TRBJ2-7 better. The CDR3 coding sequence is TGTGCCAGCAGCTTAGGTCATGGGCCCACTTACACCTACGAGCAGTACTTC. Translated, it gives CASSLGHGPTYTYEQYF.